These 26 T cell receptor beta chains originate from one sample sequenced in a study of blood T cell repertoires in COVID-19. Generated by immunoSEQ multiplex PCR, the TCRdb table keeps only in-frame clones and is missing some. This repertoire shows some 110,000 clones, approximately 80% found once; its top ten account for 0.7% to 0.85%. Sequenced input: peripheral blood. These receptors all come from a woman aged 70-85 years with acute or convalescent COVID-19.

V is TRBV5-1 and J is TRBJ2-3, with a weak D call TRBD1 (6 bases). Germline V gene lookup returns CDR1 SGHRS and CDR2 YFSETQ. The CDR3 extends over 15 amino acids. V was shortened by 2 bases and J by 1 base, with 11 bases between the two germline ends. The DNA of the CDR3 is TGCGCCAGCAGCTTCAGCCCAGGGGGCACAGATACGCAGTATTTT. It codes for CASSFSPGGTDTQYF.

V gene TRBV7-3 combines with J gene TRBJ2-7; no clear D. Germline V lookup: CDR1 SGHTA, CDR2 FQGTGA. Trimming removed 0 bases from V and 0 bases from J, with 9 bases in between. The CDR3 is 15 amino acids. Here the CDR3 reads CASSLTPSFSYEQYF. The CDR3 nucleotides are TGTGCCAGCAGCTTAACGCCCAGTTTCTCCTACGAGCAGTACTTC.

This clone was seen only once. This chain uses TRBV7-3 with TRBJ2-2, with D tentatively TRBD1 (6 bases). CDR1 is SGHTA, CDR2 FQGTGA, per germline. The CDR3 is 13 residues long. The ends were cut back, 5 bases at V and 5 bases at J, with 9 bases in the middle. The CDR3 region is CASSQTGTGELFF. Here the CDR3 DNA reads TGTGCCAGCAGCCAAACAGGGACCGGGGAGCTGTTTTTT.

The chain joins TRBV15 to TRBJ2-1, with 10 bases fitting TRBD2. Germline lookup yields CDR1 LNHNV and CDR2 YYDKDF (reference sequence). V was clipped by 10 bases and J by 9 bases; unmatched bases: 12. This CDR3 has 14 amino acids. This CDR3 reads CAISAGGPTVEQFF. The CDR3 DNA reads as TGTGCCATCTCAGCGGGGGGGCCCACGGTTGAGCAGTTCTTC.

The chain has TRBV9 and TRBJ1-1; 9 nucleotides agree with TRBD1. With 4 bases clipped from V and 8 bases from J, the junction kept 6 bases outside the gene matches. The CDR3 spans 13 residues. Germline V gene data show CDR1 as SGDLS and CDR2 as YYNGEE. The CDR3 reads CASSNPGTGEAFF. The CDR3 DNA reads TGTGCCAGCAGCAACCCCGGGACAGGGGAAGCTTTCTTT.

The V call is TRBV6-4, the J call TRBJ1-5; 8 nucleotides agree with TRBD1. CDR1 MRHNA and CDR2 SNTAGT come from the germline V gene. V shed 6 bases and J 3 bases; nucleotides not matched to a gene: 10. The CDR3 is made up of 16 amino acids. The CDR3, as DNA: TGTGCCAGCAGACAGGGGGTGAAGGGACCCAATCAGCCCCAGCATTTT. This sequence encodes CASRQGVKGPNQPQHF.

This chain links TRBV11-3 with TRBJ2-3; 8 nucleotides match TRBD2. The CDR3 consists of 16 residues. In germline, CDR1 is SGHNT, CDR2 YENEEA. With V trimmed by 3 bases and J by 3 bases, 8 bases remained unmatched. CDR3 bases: TGTGCCAGCAGCTTGGGGACCGGCGGGGGGACAGATACGCAGTATTTT. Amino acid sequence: CASSLGTGGGTDTQYF.

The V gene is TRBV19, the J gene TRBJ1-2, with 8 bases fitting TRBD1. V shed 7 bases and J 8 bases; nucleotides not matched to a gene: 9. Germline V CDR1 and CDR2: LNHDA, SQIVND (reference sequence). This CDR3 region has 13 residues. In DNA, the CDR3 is TGTGCCAGTATCTCGACAGGGGTTTGGGGCTACACCTTC. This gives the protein CASISTGVWGYTF.

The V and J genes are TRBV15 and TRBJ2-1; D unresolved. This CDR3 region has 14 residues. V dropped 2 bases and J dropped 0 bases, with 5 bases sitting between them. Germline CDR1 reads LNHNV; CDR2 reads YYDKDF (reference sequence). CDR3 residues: CATSRRSSYNEQFF. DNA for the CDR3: TGTGCCACCAGCAGACGGTCCTCCTACAATGAGCAGTTCTTC. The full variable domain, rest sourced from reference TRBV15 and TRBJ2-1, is DAMVIQNPRYQVTQFGKPVTLSCSQTLNHNVMYWYQQKSSQAPKLLFHYYDKDFNNEADTPDNFQSRRPNTSFCFLDIRSPGLGDTAMYLCATSRRSSYNEQFFGPGTRLTVL.

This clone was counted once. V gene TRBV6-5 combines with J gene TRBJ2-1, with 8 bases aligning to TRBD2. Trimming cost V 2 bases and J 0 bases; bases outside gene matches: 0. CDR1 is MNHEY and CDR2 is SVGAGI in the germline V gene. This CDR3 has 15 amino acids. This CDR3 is CASSYTSGSYNEQFF. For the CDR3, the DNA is TGTGCCAGCAGTTACACTAGCGGCTCCTACAATGAGCAGTTCTTC.

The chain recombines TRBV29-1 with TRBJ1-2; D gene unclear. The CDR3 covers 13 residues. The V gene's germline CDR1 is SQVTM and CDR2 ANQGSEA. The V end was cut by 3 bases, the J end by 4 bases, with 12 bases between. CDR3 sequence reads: CSVDTDPLYGYTF. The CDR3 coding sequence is TGCAGCGTTGACACAGATCCCCTCTATGGCTACACCTTC.

The DNA of the CDR3 is TGTGCCAGCGCCGGGACAGGGGCCTACGAGCAGTACTTC. Amino acid sequence: CASAGTGAYEQYF. V gene TRBV28 combines with J gene TRBJ2-7; TRBD1 agrees at 10 bases. Germline V gene data show CDR1 as MDHEN and CDR2 as SYDVKM. J gave up 2 bases and V 8 bases, and 3 bases lay outside the gene matches. CDR3 length: 13 amino acids.

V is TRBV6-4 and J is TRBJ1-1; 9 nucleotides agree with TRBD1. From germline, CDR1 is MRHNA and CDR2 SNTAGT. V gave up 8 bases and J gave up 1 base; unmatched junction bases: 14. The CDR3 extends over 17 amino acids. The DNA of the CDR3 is TGTGCCAGCTCCATCGAAGGGACAGGGTTTGGGAACACTGAAGCTTTCTTT. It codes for CASSIEGTGFGNTEAFF.

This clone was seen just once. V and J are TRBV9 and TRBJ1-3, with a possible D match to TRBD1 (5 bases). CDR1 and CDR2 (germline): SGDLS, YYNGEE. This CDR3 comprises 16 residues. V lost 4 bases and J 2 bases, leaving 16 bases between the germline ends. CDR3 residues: CASSPERPGTGNTIYF. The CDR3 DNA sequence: TGTGCCAGCAGCCCCGAGAGGCCAGGGACTGGAAACACCATATATTTT.

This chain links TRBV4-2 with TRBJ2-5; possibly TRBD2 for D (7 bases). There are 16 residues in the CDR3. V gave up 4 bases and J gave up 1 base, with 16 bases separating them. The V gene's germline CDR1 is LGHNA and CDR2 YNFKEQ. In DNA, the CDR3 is TGTGCCAGCAGCCGGGTGGCGGGGGCCCTCCAAGAGACCCAGTACTTC. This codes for CASSRVAGALQETQYF.

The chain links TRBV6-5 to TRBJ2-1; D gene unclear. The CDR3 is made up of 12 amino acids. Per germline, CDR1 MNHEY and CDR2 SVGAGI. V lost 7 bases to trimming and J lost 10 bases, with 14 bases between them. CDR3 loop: CASTPRQREQFF. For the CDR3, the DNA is TGTGCCAGCACCCCAAGACAACGGGAGCAGTTCTTC.

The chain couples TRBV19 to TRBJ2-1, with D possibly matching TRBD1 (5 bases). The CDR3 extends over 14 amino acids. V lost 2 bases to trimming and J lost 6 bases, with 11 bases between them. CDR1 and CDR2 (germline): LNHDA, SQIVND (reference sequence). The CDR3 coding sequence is TGTGCCAGTAGTATAAGGGGCTCTGGCAATGAGCAGTTCTTC. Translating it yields CASSIRGSGNEQFF. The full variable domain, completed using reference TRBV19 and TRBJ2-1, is DGGITQSPKYLFRKEGQNVTLSCEQNLNHDAMYWYRQDPGQGLRLIYYSQIVNDFQKGDIAEGYSVSREKKESFPLTVTSAQKNPTAFYLCASSIRGSGNEQFFGPGTRLTVL.

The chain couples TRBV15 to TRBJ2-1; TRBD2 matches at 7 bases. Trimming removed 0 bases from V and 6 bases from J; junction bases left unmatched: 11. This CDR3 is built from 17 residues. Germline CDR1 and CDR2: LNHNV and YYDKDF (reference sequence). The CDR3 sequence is CATSRDLPRREGNEQFF. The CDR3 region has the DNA TGTGCCACCAGCAGAGACCTCCCGCGGAGGGAGGGCAATGAGCAGTTCTTC.

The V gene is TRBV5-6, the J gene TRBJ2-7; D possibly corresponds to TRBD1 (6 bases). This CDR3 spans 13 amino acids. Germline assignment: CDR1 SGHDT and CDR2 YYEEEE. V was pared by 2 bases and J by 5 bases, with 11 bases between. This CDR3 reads CASSLARGNEQYF. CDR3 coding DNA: TGTGCCAGCAGCTTAGCGAGGGGGAACGAGCAGTACTTC.

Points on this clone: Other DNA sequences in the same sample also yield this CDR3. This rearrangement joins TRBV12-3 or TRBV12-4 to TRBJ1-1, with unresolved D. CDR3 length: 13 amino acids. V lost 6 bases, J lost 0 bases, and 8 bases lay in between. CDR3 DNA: TGTGCCAGCAGCTTACAGATGAACACTGAAGCTTTCTTT. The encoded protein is CASSLQMNTEAFF.

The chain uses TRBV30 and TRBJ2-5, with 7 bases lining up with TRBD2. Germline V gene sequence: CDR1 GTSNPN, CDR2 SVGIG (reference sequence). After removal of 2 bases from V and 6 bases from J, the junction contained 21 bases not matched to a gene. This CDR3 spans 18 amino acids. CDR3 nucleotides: TGTGCCTGGAGTTCTCCGTCTCCCCTTGGCGGGAGAGGAAAGACCCAGTACTTC. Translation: CAWSSPSPLGGRGKTQYF.

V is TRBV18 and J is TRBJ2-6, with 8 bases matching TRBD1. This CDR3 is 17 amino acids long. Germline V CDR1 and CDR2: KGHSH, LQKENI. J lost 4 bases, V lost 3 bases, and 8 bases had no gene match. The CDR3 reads CASSPIQTGAGANVLTF. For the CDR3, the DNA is TGTGCCAGCTCACCTATCCAGACAGGGGCCGGGGCCAACGTCCTGACTTTC.

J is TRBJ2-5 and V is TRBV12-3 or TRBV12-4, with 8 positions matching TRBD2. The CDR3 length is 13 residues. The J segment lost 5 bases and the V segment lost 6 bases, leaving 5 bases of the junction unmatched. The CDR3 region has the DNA TGTGCCAGCAGGTCCCCGGGGGGGGAGACCCAGTACTTC. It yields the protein CASRSPGGETQYF.

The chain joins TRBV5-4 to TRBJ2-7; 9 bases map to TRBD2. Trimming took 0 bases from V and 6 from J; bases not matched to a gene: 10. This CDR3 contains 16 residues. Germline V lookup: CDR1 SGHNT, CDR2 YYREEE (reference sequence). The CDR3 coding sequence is TGTGCCAGCAGCTTGGTGCCAGCGGGAGGAGCAGGCGAGCAGTACTTC. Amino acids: CASSLVPAGGAGEQYF.

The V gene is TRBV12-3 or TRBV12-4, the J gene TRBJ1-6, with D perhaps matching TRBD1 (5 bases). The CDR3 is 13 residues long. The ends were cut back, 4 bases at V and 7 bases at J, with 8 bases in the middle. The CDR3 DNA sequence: TGTGCCAGCAGTTACGGACAAAATTCACCCCTCCACTTT. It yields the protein CASSYGQNSPLHF.

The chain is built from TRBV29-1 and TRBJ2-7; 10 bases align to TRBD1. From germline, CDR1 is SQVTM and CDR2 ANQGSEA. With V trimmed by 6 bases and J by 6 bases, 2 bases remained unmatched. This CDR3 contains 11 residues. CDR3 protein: CSVGQGVEQYF. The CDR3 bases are TGCAGCGTCGGACAGGGGGTCGAGCAGTACTTC.